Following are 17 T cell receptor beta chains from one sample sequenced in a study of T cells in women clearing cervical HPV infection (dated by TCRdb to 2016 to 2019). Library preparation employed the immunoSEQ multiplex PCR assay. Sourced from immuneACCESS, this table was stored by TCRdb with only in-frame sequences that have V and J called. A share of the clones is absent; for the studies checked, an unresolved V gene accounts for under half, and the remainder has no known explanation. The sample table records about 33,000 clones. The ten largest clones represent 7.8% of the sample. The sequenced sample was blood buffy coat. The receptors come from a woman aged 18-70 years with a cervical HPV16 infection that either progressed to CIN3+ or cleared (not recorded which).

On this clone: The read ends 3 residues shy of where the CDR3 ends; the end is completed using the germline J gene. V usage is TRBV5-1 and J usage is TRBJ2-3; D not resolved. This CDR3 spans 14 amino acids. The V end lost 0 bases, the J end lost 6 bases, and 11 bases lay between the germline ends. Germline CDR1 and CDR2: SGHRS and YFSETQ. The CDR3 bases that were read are TGCGCCAGCAGCTTGGTAGCCACCGGGGATACG. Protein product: CASSLVATGDT. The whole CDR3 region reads CASSLVATGDTQYF.

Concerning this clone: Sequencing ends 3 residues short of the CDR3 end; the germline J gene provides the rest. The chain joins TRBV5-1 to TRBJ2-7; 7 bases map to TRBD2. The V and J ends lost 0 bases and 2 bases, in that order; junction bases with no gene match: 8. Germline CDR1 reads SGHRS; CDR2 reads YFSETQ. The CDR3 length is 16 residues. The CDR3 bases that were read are TGCGCCAGCAGCTTGGTGGCTAGCGGTAACCCCTACGAG. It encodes CASSLVASGNPYE. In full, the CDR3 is CASSLVASGNPYEQYF.

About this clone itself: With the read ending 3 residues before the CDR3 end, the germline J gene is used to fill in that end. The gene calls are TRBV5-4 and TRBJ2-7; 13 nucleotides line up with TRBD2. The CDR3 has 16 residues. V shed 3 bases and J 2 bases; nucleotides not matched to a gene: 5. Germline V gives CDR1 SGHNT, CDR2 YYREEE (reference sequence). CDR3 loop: CASSSGTSGMTYEQYF. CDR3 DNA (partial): TGTGCCAGCAGCTCGGGGACTAGCGGGATGACCTACGAG.

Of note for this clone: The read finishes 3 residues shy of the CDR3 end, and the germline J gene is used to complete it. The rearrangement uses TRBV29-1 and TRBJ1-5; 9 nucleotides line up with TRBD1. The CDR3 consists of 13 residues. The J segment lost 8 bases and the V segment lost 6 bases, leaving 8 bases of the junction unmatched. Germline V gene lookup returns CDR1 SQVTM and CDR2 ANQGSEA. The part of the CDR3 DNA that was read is TGCAGCGTGCGGACAGGGGAAAGGGAGCCC. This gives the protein CSVRTGEREP. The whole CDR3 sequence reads CSVRTGEREPQHF.

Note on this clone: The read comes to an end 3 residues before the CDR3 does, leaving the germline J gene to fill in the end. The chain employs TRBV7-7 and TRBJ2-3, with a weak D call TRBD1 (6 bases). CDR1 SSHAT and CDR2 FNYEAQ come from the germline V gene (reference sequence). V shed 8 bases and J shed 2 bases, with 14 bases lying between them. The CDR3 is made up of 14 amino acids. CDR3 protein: CASGLRGPTDTQYF. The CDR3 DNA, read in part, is TGTGCCAGCGGCCTCAGGGGCCCCACAGATACG.

CDR3 amino acids: CASSPPPSSAQETYTF. Partial CDR3 DNA: TGTGCCAGCAGTCCGCCCCCCTCTAGTGCCCAAGAGACC. This rearrangement joins TRBV28 to TRBJ1-2, with D unclear. The missing CDR3 end, 3 residues past where the read stops, is filled in from the germline J gene. Germline CDR1 is MDHEN and CDR2 is SYDVKM. The length of the CDR3 is 16 residues.

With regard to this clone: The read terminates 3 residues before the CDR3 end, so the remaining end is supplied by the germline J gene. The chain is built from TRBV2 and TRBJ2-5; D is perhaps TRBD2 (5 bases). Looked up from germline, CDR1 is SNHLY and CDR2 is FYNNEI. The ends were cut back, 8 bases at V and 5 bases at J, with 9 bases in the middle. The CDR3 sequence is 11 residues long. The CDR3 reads CASLRAETQYF. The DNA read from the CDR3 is TGTGCCAGCCTGAGGGCGGAGACC.

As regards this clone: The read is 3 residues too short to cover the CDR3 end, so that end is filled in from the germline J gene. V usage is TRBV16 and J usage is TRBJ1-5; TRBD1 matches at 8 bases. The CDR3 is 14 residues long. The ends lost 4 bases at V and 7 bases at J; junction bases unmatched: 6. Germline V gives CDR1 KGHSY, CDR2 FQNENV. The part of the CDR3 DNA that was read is TGTGCCAGCAGCCTTGACAGGGGTGGACAGCCC. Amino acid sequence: CASSLDRGGQP. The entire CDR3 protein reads CASSLDRGGQPQHF.

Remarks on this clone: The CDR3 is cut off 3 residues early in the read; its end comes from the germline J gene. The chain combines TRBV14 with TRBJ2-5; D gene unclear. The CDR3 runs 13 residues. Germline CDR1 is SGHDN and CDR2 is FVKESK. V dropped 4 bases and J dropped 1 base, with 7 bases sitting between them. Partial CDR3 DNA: TGTGCCAGCAGCCCCCAGAGCCAAGAGACC. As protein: CASSPQSQET. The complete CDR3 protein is CASSPQSQETQYF.

CDR3 region: CASSLEVREGGNEQFF. Partial CDR3 DNA: TGCGCCAGCAGCTTGGAGGTCAGGGAGGGTGGAAATGAG. The chain combines TRBV5-1 with TRBJ2-1; TRBD2 agrees at 7 bases. The CDR3 is cut off 3 residues early in the read; its end comes from the germline J gene. The V and J ends lost 0 bases and 7 bases, in that order; junction bases with no gene match: 10. CDR1 is SGHRS and CDR2 is YFSETQ in the germline V gene. The CDR3 contains 16 residues.

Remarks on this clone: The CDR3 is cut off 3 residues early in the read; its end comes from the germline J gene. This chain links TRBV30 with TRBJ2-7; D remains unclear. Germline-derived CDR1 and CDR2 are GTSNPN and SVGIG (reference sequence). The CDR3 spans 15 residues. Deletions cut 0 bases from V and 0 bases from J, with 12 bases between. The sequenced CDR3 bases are TGTGCCTGGAGTGTTCCACTCAAAACCTCCTACGAG. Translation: CAWSVPLKTSYE. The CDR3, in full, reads CAWSVPLKTSYEQYF. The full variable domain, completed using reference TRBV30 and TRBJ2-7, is SQTIHQWPATLVQPVGSPLSLECTVEGTSNPNLYWYRQAAGRGLQLLFYSVGIGQISSEVPQNLSASRPQDRQFILSSKKLLLSDSGFYLCAWSVPLKTSYEQYFGPGTRLTVT.

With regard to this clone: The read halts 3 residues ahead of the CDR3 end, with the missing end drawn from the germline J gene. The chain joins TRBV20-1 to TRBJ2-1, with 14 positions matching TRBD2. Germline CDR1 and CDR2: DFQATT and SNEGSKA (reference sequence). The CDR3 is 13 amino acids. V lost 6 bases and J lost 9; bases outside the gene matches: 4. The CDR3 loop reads CSAGLAGGGEQFF. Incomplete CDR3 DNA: TGCAGTGCCGGACTAGCGGGAGGCGGTGAG.

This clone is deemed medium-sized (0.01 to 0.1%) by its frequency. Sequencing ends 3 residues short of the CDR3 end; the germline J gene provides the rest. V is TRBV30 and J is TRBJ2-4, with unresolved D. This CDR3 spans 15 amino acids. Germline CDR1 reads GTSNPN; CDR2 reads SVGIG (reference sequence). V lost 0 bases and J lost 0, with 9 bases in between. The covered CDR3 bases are TGTGCCTGGAGTGTATCAGGCCTAGCCAAAAACATT. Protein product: CAWSVSGLAKNI. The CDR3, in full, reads CAWSVSGLAKNIQYF. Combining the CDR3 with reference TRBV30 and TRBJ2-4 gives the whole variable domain SQTIHQWPATLVQPVGSPLSLECTVEGTSNPNLYWYRQAAGRGLQLLFYSVGIGQISSEVPQNLSASRPQDRQFILSSKKLLLSDSGFYLCAWSVSGLAKNIQYFGAGTRLSVL.

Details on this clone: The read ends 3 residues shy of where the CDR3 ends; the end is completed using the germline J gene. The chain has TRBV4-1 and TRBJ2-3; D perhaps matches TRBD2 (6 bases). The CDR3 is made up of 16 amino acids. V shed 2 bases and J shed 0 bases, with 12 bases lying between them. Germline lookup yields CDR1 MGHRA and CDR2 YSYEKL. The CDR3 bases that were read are TGCGCCAGCAGCCAAAAGATAGCGGACAGCACAGATACG. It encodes CASSQKIADSTDT. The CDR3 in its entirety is CASSQKIADSTDTQYF.

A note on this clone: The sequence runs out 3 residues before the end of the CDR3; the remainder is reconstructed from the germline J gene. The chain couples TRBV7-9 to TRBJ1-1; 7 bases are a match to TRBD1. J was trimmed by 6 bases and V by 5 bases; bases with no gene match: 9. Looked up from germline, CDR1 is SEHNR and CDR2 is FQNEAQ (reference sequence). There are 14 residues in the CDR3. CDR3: CASSQGGWGAEAFF. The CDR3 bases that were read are TGTGCCAGCAGCCAAGGGGGCTGGGGAGCTGAA.

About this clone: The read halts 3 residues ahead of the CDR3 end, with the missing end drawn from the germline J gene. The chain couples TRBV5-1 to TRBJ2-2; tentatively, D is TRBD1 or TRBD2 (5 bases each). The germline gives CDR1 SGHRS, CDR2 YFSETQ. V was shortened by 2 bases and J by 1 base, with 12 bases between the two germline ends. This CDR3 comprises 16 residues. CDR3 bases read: TGCGCCAGCAGCTTCCAGGGAGTCGGGAACACCGGGGAG. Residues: CASSFQGVGNTGE. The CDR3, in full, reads CASSFQGVGNTGELFF.

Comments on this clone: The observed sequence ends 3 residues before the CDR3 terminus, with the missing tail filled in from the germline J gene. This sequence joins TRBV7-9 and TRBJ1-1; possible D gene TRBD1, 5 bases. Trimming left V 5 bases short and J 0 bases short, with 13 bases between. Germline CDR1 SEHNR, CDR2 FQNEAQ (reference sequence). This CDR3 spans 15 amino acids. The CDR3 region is CASSGGDALNTEAFF. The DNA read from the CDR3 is TGTGCCAGCAGCGGGGGGGACGCCTTGAACACTGAA.